One T cell receptor (beta chain) is described in this entry. Its antigen is currently unknown. Per the germline V gene, CDR1 is MGHDK and CDR2 is SYGVNS. This CDR3 has 14 residues. V gave up 1 base and J gave up 4 bases, with 10 bases separating them. These data belong to a study of T cell responses to AZD1222 COVID-19 vaccine. Study conclusions and caveats: Recipients of two AZD1222 doses showed rising Spike-specific TCR breadth and depth. Among AZD1222 vaccinees, only six or seven were seropositive at baseline.

Profiled with immunoSEQ multiplex PCR; TCRdb holds only in-frame clones, not every one. The sample yields about 160,000 clones, 80% to 90% seen once. The sequence derives from an adult in good health. The specimen comprised peripheral blood, sampled on day 0 of AZD1222 vaccination. V gene TRBV25-1 combines with J gene TRBJ1-2, with D possibly TRBD1 on 6 matching bases. DNA of the CDR3: TGTGCCAGCAGTGAATCTGAAGGGGGCTATGGCTACACCTTC. Amino acids: CASSESEGGYGYTF.